Listed below are T cell receptor beta chains from one sample, sequenced in a study of read filtering for tumor transcriptome and immune sequencing. Using its own MiXCR run on the reads, TCRdb lists one record per CDR3 protein. In the table there are about 61,000 distinct CDR3 sequences, roughly 19% of which are singletons. Sequences were obtained from a population of CD138-negative cells sorted from bone marrow. Source of these receptors: a donor aged 40 or over with multiple myeloma. CDR3s include the opening cysteine and the closing phenylalanine or tryptophan. Each record gives: J gene, D gene, clone size, V gene, CDR3 DNA, CDR3 protein. The D gene is left open where the match is weak. Part of the rows lack a size; the others show once, few, many or a class for expanded clones.

TRBJ2-3 NA NA TRBV2 TGTGCCAGCAGTGAAAGGGTGACAGATACGCAGTATTTT CASSERVTDTQYF
TRBJ1-2 NA many TRBV29-1 TGCAGCGTTGATTTGGTAGGGTCGACTCATGGCTACACCTTC CSVDLVGSTHGYTF
TRBJ2-2 NA NA TRBV21-1 TGTGCCAGCAGCAAAGATTTTTGGCAGGGGAAGACCGGGGAGCTGTTTTTT CASSKDFWQGKTGELFF
TRBJ1-5 NA many TRBV7-8 TGTGCCAGCAGCTTAAGAGCTAATCAGCCCCAGCATTTT CASSLRANQPQHF
TRBJ2-7 TRBD1 many TRBV29-1 TGCAGCGCCGCCGGGACAGGGGGAATCTCCTACGAGCAGTACTTC CSAAGTGGISYEQYF
TRBJ2-5 NA many TRBV29-1 TGCAGCGTTGAAGATGGGGGGTGGCAAGAGACCCAGTACTTC CSVEDGGWQETQYF
TRBJ2-1 NA many TRBV4-1 TGCGCCAGCAGCCAAGACCCCGGACCCAACTCCTACAATGAGCAGTTCTTC CASSQDPGPNSYNEQFF
TRBJ1-1 NA NA TRBV29-1 TGCAGCGCAGCAAGACAGAACATGAACACTGAAGCTTTCTTT CSAARQNMNTEAFF
TRBJ2-5 NA many TRBV3-2 TGTGCCAGCAGCCTTCCGTCTAGCGGGACGTCAGAGACCCAGTACTTC CASSLPSSGTSETQYF
TRBJ2-3 NA many TRBV6-5 TGTGCCAGCAGTCCCCTACGACCCCCAAGGGGAGATACGCAGTATTTT CASSPLRPPRGDTQYF
TRBJ2-7 TRBD1 many TRBV7-3 TGTGCCAGCAGCTTAGGGCAGGGGGCTTACGAGCAGTACTTC CASSLGQGAYEQYF
TRBJ2-7 NA NA TRBV20-1 TGCAGTGTTAGAGAAATGGGGTTTCTACACGAGCAGTACTTC CSVREMGFLHEQYF
TRBJ2-7 TRBD1 NA TRBV10-3 TGTGCCGCTGCGGGACAGGGACACGAGCAGTACTTC CAAAGQGHEQYF
TRBJ1-1 NA many TRBV27 TGTGCCAGCAGTTTGGCAATGAACACTGAAGCTTTCTTT CASSLAMNTEAFF
TRBJ2-5 NA many TRBV7-2 TGTGCCAGCAGCCGGACTCTCGTGGAGACCCAGTACTTC CASSRTLVETQYF
TRBJ2-7 TRBD2 many TRBV5-1 TGCGCCAGCAGCTGGGGAAGCGGGGGATCCTACGAGCAGTACTTC CASSWGSGGSYEQYF
TRBJ1-3 NA NA TRBV15 TGTGCCACCAGCATCGGGGGGGCGCGAAACACCATATATTTT CATSIGGARNTIYF
TRBJ1-1 NA many TRBV20-1 TGCAGTGCTAGTCCCCGGGGAGCCTTGAGGACTGAAGCTTTCTTT CSASPRGALRTEAFF
TRBJ2-5 NA many TRBV14 TGTGCCAGCAGCCTCCGGACCTCCGTCCAAGAGACCCAGTACTTC CASSLRTSVQETQYF
TRBJ1-5 NA NA TRBV28 TGTGCCAGCAGGACCCAACCTCCTCATAGCAATCAGCCCCAGCATTTT CASRTQPPHSNQPQHF
TRBJ2-1 NA many TRBV7-3 TGTGCCAGCAGCCCCTCACCCGACACATACAATGAGCAGTTCTTC CASSPSPDTYNEQFF
TRBJ2-3 TRBD2 many TRBV28 TGTGCCAGCAGTTTTCTAGGGACTAGCGGGAGTGATACGCAGTATTTT CASSFLGTSGSDTQYF
TRBJ2-2 NA many TRBV3-1 TGTGCCAGCAGCCGAAGACAGGCTGCGAGCACCGGGGAGCTGTTTTTT CASSRRQAASTGELFF
TRBJ2-1 NA many TRBV7-3 TGTGCCAGCAGCCCCGGCGGGCTCGGGCACAATGAGCAGTTCTTC CASSPGGLGHNEQFF
TRBJ1-6 NA many TRBV5-1 TGCGCCAGCAGCTTGGAATCGACACCGATCCCCTCCTATAATTCACCCCTCCACTTT CASSLESTPIPSYNSPLHF
TRBJ2-1 TRBD2 many TRBV25-1 TGTGCCAGCAGTGACCGGACTAGCGGAAGGTTGGTCAATGAGCAGTTCTTC CASSDRTSGRLVNEQFF
TRBJ2-2 NA many TRBV2 TGTGCCAGCAGTGAAACCAGGACCACCGGGGAGCTGTTTTTT CASSETRTTGELFF
TRBJ1-5 NA NA TRBV28 TGTGCCAGCAGCGTACAGACCTTTGGCAATCAGCCCCAGCATTTT CASSVQTFGNQPQHF
TRBJ2-7 NA many TRBV28 TGTGCCAGCAGAGGGAACGAGCAGTACTTC CASRGNEQYF
TRBJ2-1 TRBD1 many TRBV3-1 TGTGCCAGCAGCCAAGATCTTCGGGACAGGAACCACAATGAGCAGTTCTTC CASSQDLRDRNHNEQFF
TRBJ1-2 NA NA TRBV2 TGTGCCAGCAAGACAGCTAACTATGGCTACACCTTC CASKTANYGYTF
TRBJ2-3 TRBD2 NA TRBV20-1 TGCAGTGCCCCCTCCCCGACTAGCGGGAGTTTGACAGATACGCAGTATTTT CSAPSPTSGSLTDTQYF
TRBJ1-2 NA many TRBV29-1 TGCAGCGTTGAAGATCGGTCAGGAGGAGGCTACACCTTC CSVEDRSGGGYTF
TRBJ1-5 TRBD1 NA TRBV20-1 TGCAGTGCGGTGACAGGGAGCCCGGGCAATCAGCCCCAGCATTTT CSAVTGSPGNQPQHF
TRBJ2-6 NA many TRBV20-1 TGCAGTGCTAGCGGGGACTCTGGGGCCAACGTCCTGACTTTC CSASGDSGANVLTF
TRBJ2-5 TRBD1 many TRBV3-1 TGTGCCAGCAGCCAACGACAGGGGGTCCAAGAGACCCAGTACTTC CASSQRQGVQETQYF
TRBJ2-7 NA many TRBV7-2 TGTGCCAGCAGCCCCTCCTCCGGGACGGGCTACGAGCAGTACTTC CASSPSSGTGYEQYF
TRBJ2-3 TRBD2 many TRBV29-1 TGCAGCGTTGAAGGAGCGGGGGGTAGCACAGATACGCAGTATTTT CSVEGAGGSTDTQYF
TRBJ2-7 TRBD2 many TRBV5-1 TGCGCCAGCTCGCGGGGGAACCTACGGGAGCAGTACTTC CASSRGNLREQYF
TRBJ2-1 NA NA TRBV28 TGTGCCAGCGGTCCCGGGACATACAATGAGCAGTTCTTC CASGPGTYNEQFF
TRBJ1-1 NA many TRBV5-1 TGCGCCAGCAGCTTCAGTGAGAGGTCGAACACTGAAGCTTTCTTT CASSFSERSNTEAFF
TRBJ2-1 TRBD2 many TRBV30 TGTGCCTGGACCCGACTAGCGGGAGGGCCATCGAATGAGCAGTTCTTC CAWTRLAGGPSNEQFF
TRBJ2-5 NA many TRBV29-1 TGCAGCGTTGTGAGGGGAGAGACCCAGTACTTC CSVVRGETQYF